A single count supports the clone carrying this T cell receptor (beta chain). The antigen remains unidentified. This sample was included in a study of post-analysis software for immune sequencing data. The study, taken as a whole, reports: Versus controls, multiple sclerosis patients showed significantly lower diversity (normalized Chao1). TRBV5-6, TRBV5-1 and TRBV20-1 were among a handful of TRBV segments more frequent in patients than controls.

CDR1 LGHDT and CDR2 YNNKEL come from the germline V gene (reference sequence). This CDR3 is built from 16 residues. V lost 5 bases to trimming and J lost 3 bases; unmatched junction nucleotides: 10. TCR beta cDNA libraries had unique molecular identifiers. TCRdb redid the calling of the PCR reads with MiXCR, one entry per CDR3 protein. The repertoire has some 890,000 distinct CDR3 sequences, about 53% of them found once; the top ten carry over 4%. The clonotype originates from a girl under 18 with multiple sclerosis. Material: blood. This chain uses TRBV3-1 with TRBJ2-5; 9 bases map to TRBD1. CDR3 in amino acids: CASSKRTGVLKETQYF. The CDR3 DNA reads TGTGCCAGCAGCAAGAGGACAGGGGTCCTCAAAGAGACCCAGTACTTC.